The 2 T cell receptor beta chains presented below share a single source sample, sequenced in a study of cytotoxic CD8 clonotypes in ibrutinib-treated CLL. Profiling relied on immunoSEQ multiplex PCR, and the TCRdb table lists in-frame clones only, not all of them. Here the sample spans approximately 32,000 clones, about 50% being singletons. The material sequenced was PBMCs, taken before ibrutinib treatment. The receptors originated from a human donor with chronic lymphocytic leukemia.

This clone is a singleton in its sample. This chain uses TRBV29-1 with TRBJ2-1; the D is unclear. Germline V lookup: CDR1 SQVTM, CDR2 ANQGSEA. The CDR3 has 10 residues. The V end was cut by 0 bases, the J end by 13 bases, with 7 bases between. The DNA of the CDR3 is TGCAGCGTTGAAGATCCGGGCCAGTTCTTC. Amino acids: CSVEDPGQFF.

This chain connects TRBV4-1 to TRBJ2-7; 9 nucleotides line up with TRBD1. Germline CDR1 and CDR2: MGHRA and YSYEKL. The CDR3 length is 16 residues. The V gene end was trimmed by 0 bases and the J gene end by 7 bases; junction bases not matched to a gene: 10. CDR3 loop: CASSQEGGTGSQEQYF. The CDR3 bases are TGCGCCAGCAGCCAAGAAGGTGGGACAGGGTCGCAAGAGCAGTACTTC.